This T cell receptor (beta chain) was profiled in a study of shared clonotypes between healthy human individuals. The CDR3 length is 12 residues. Trimming took 6 bases from V and 5 from J, leaving 10 bases between them. In germline, CDR1 is MDHEN, CDR2 SYDVKM. To note about this clone: Its antigen is unidentified.

Findings and limits, study-wide: Clonotypes shared by all four sorted-subset donors had higher generation probabilities than non-shared clonotypes.

Produced via immunoSEQ multiplex PCR; TCRdb's table is partial and in-frame only. Altogether more than 400,000 clones are present, about 96% being singletons, with the ten largest covering 0.064%. This sequence originates from a woman aged 25 to 39 in good health. This sequence joins TRBV28 and TRBJ1-2, with D possibly matching TRBD1 (6 bases). The specimen was naive CD4+ T cells sorted from blood. Subset of the sample: CD45RA+ positively selected. The CDR3 sequence: CASSRTGYGYTF. CDR3 coding DNA: TGTGCCAGCAGCCGAACAGGGTATGGCTACACCTTC.